One and the same sample provided the 24 T cell receptor beta chains below, sequenced in a study of cytomegalovirus exposure and HLA in healthy donors (dated by TCRdb to 2016 to 2017). Library creation used the immunoSEQ multiplex PCR assay. For the multiplex PCR, a mixture combining 60 forward primers for TCR Vbeta segments and 13 reverse primers for TCR Jbeta segments was used. In its TCRdb copy, this immuneACCESS table keeps in-frame sequences only and misses some clones. Where compared with another copy, unresolved V genes explain less than half of these, and the others have no known cause. This sample lists about 160,000 clones; around 84% were detected once. The ten largest clones represent around 2% of the sample. The sample was PBMCs. Receptors were obtained from a young man in good health and CMV-seronegative.

This CDR3 reads CASNRGGQGDQPQHF. The CDR3 DNA reads as TGTGCCAGCAACCGAGGGGGACAGGGAGACCAGCCCCAGCATTTT. The J gene is TRBJ1-5, the V gene TRBV28; TRBD1 agrees at 9 bases. This CDR3 comprises 15 residues. Trimming cost V 7 bases and J 7 bases; bases outside gene matches: 11. Germline loops: CDR1 MDHEN, CDR2 SYDVKM.

The rearrangement joins TRBV20-1 to TRBJ2-7, with 7 bases identical to TRBD2. Trimming took 4 bases from V and 4 from J; bases not matched to a gene: 1. In germline, CDR1 is DFQATT, CDR2 SNEGSKA (reference sequence). There are 11 residues in the CDR3. The CDR3 DNA reads as TGCAGTGCTAACGGGGGGTACGAGCAGTACTTC. Translated, it gives CSANGGYEQYF.

This chain connects TRBV18 to TRBJ1-2, with D possibly being TRBD1 (5 bases). This CDR3 is 15 amino acids long. Looked up from germline, CDR1 is KGHSH and CDR2 is LQKENI. Between the trimmed V and J ends, which lost 2 bases and 8 bases, there was a span of 18 bases. This CDR3 reads CASSPRSVGQSGYTF. CDR3 nucleotides: TGTGCCAGCTCACCAAGGAGCGTGGGGCAATCCGGCTACACCTTC.

This clone was seen a single time. The chain links TRBV2 to TRBJ2-7; 7 bases match TRBD1. V shed 4 bases, J shed 7 bases, and the junction held 10 bases outside the gene matches. CDR1 and CDR2 (germline): SNHLY, FYNNEI. CDR3 size: 14 residues. CDR3: CASSVGDSMGEQYF. CDR3 coding DNA: TGTGCCAGCAGTGTTGGGGACAGCATGGGGGAGCAGTACTTC.

As to this clone: The junction departs from the called germline gene at one end, perhaps through a read error. This sequence joins TRBV7-9 and TRBJ2-7; D uncertain. The CDR3 length is 12 residues. The germline V gene encodes CDR1 SEHNR and CDR2 FQNEAQ (reference sequence). The CDR3 DNA follows: TGTTCCAGCAGCGTAGATACTTACGAGCAGTACTTC. Its translation: CSSSVDTYEQYF.

The rearrangement links TRBV11-3 to TRBJ2-3; 8 bases are a match to TRBD2. The J segment lost 5 bases and the V segment lost 3 bases, leaving 7 bases of the junction unmatched. Germline CDR1 SGHNT, CDR2 YENEEA. This CDR3 spans 15 amino acids. CDR3 amino acids: CASSLERGRGDTQYF. CDR3 sequence (DNA): TGTGCCAGCAGCTTGGAGCGGGGGCGAGGAGATACGCAGTATTTT.

This clone was picked up a small number of times. The chain recombines TRBV4-1 with TRBJ1-3; D remains ambiguous. Germline V CDR1 and CDR2: MGHRA, YSYEKL. Trimming removed 0 bases from V and 0 bases from J, with 6 bases in between. The CDR3 runs 15 residues. The chain's CDR3 is CASSQDRVSGNTIYF. The CDR3 bases are TGCGCCAGCAGCCAAGATAGAGTCTCTGGAAACACCATATATTTT.

The chain has TRBV5-1 and TRBJ1-1, with TRBD1 matching over 7 bases. Germline lookup yields CDR1 SGHRS and CDR2 YFSETQ. This CDR3 is built from 19 residues. V shed 1 base and J 11 bases; nucleotides not matched to a gene: 26. CDR3: CASSLLTPWTTGAPTLAFF. CDR3 nucleotide sequence: TGCGCCAGCAGCTTGTTAACGCCCTGGACAACAGGGGCCCCAACACTTGCTTTCTTT.

A single count supports this clone. The rearrangement links TRBV7-9 to TRBJ1-1, with a possible D match to TRBD1 (6 bases). Between the trimmed V and J ends, which lost 5 bases and 8 bases, there was a span of 15 bases. There are 13 residues in the CDR3. CDR1 is SEHNR, CDR2 FQNEAQ, per germline (reference sequence). The CDR3 DNA reads as TGTGCCAGCAGCCCAGGGGCAGGGGAGGAAGCTTTCTTT. This encodes CASSPGAGEEAFF.

The chain employs TRBV27 and TRBJ1-6, with 7 bases identical to TRBD1. With 3 bases clipped from V and 13 bases from J, the junction kept 12 bases outside the gene matches. This CDR3 is built from 15 residues. Germline values: CDR1 MNHEY, CDR2 SMNVEV (reference sequence). The CDR3 nucleotides are TGTGCCAGCAGTTTTATTAGACAGGGTCCCTCCCCCCTCCACTTT. Translated, it gives CASSFIRQGPSPLHF.

The gene calls are TRBV27 and TRBJ2-5; 8 positions match TRBD1. After removal of 3 bases from V and 3 bases from J, the junction contained 3 bases not matched to a gene. The CDR3 runs 14 residues. Germline V gene sequence: CDR1 MNHEY, CDR2 SMNVEV (reference sequence). DNA for the CDR3: TGTGCCAGCAGTTTCGGACAGGGTAAAGAGACCCAGTACTTC. Its protein product is CASSFGQGKETQYF.

This chain connects TRBV27 to TRBJ1-3; D not resolved. The germline gives CDR1 MNHEY, CDR2 SMNVEV (reference sequence). The CDR3 runs 16 residues. V was shortened by 5 bases and J by 0 bases, with 14 bases between the two germline ends. This CDR3 reads CASSPLDGYSGNTIYF. CDR3 in DNA: TGTGCCAGCAGTCCCCTTGACGGGTACTCTGGAAACACCATATATTTT.

A word on this clone: A read error may account for a junction end that differs from germline. The gene calls are TRBV7-9 and TRBJ2-1, with TRBD1 identical over 9 bases. The CDR3 length is 15 residues. Germline V gene sequence: CDR1 SEHNR, CDR2 FQNEAQ (reference sequence). The CDR3 region has the DNA TGTTCCAGCAGCCAACAGGGGGCAGTCTACAATGAGCAGTTCTTC. Translated: CSSSQQGAVYNEQFF. Using reference TRBV7-9 and TRBJ2-1 for the parts outside the CDR3, the full variable domain is DTGVSQNPRHKITKRGQNVTFRCDPISEHNRLYWYRQTLGQGPEFLTYFQNEAQLEKSRLLSDRFSAERPKGSFSTLEIQRTEQGDSAMYLCSSSQQGAVYNEQFFGPGTRLTVL.

The rearrangement joins TRBV4-1 to TRBJ1-5, with 12 bases fitting TRBD1. The J segment lost 9 bases and the V segment lost 0 bases, leaving 6 bases of the junction unmatched. CDR1 is MGHRA, CDR2 YSYEKL, per germline. This CDR3 contains 16 residues. The CDR3 loop reads CASSQEGTGGWRPQHF. CDR3 nucleotide sequence: TGCGCCAGCAGCCAAGAAGGGACAGGGGGCTGGCGGCCCCAGCATTTT.

The rearrangement uses TRBV28 and TRBJ2-2, with D perhaps matching TRBD1 (5 bases). The CDR3 has 15 residues. V lost 6 bases to trimming and J lost 4 bases, with 15 bases between them. The germline V gene has CDR1 MDHEN and CDR2 SYDVKM. CDR3 protein: CASSLQEWSTGELFF. The CDR3 nucleotides are TGTGCCAGCAGCCTACAGGAGTGGAGCACCGGGGAGCTGTTTTTT.

V and J are TRBV19 and TRBJ2-4; the D gene is possibly TRBD2 (6 bases). The germline V and J ends were trimmed by 1 base and 8 bases, with 9 bases remaining between them. Germline CDR1 reads LNHDA; CDR2 reads SQIVND (reference sequence). The CDR3 has 13 residues. The CDR3 sequence: CASSIGGVDIQYF. CDR3 nucleotide sequence: TGTGCCAGTAGTATAGGGGGGGTGGACATTCAGTACTTC. The full variable domain, completed using reference TRBV19 and TRBJ2-4, is DGGITQSPKYLFRKEGQNVTLSCEQNLNHDAMYWYRQDPGQGLRLIYYSQIVNDFQKGDIAEGYSVSREKKESFPLTVTSAQKNPTAFYLCASSIGGVDIQYFGAGTRLSVL.

The rearrangement joins TRBV28 to TRBJ2-7; 10 positions agree with TRBD1. Germline V gene lookup returns CDR1 MDHEN and CDR2 SYDVKM. V dropped 6 bases and J dropped 6; count of bases not matched to a gene: 11. This CDR3 has 15 amino acids. This CDR3 is CASRTPGQGIGEQYF. CDR3 nucleotides: TGTGCCAGCAGAACCCCGGGACAGGGGATCGGCGAGCAGTACTTC. The variable domain in full, with the rest retrieved from reference TRBV28 and TRBJ2-7, is DVKVTQSSRYLVKRTGEKVFLECVQDMDHENMFWYRQDPGLGLRLIYFSYDVKMKEKGDIPEGYSVSREKKERFSLILESASTNQTSMYLCASRTPGQGIGEQYFGPGTRLTVT.

The J gene is TRBJ2-1, the V gene TRBV29-1; 10 nucleotides match TRBD2. Germline V gene sequence: CDR1 SQVTM, CDR2 ANQGSEA. Trimming took 5 bases from V and 4 from J; bases not matched to a gene: 2. The CDR3 covers 13 residues. The CDR3 loop reads CSVSGGVYNEQFF. The CDR3 nucleotides are TGCAGCGTTAGCGGGGGGGTTTACAATGAGCAGTTCTTC.

V and J are TRBV5-4 and TRBJ1-1; 7 bases are a match to TRBD1. Trimming removed 1 base from V and 3 bases from J; junction bases left unmatched: 3. The CDR3 consists of 14 residues. CDR1 and CDR2 (germline): SGHNT, YYREEE (reference sequence). The CDR3 sequence is CASSLRDRDTEAFF. The CDR3 DNA reads as TGTGCCAGCAGCTTGCGAGACAGGGACACTGAAGCTTTCTTT.

This clone has only one observation. The rearrangement links TRBV7-9 to TRBJ2-2; 10 nucleotides align to TRBD2. Trimming at V came to 8 bases and at J to 2 bases, leaving 14 bases not matched to a gene. The CDR3 covers 18 residues. Germline V CDR1 and CDR2: SEHNR, FQNEAQ (reference sequence). CDR3 nucleotide sequence: TGTGCCAGCTGCCCCGGCCTCGGGACTAGCGAAAACACCGGGGAGCTGTTTTTT. Amino acids: CASCPGLGTSENTGELFF. Using reference TRBV7-9 and TRBJ2-2 for the parts outside the CDR3, the full variable domain is DTGVSQNPRHKITKRGQNVTFRCDPISEHNRLYWYRQTLGQGPEFLTYFQNEAQLEKSRLLSDRFSAERPKGSFSTLEIQRTEQGDSAMYLCASCPGLGTSENTGELFFGEGSRLTVL.

This sequence joins TRBV5-6 and TRBJ2-7, with TRBD1 as a possible D gene (5 bases). Trimming removed 2 bases from V and 2 bases from J, with 11 bases in between. The CDR3 runs 14 residues. Germline-derived CDR1 and CDR2 are SGHDT and YYEEEE. DNA for the CDR3: TGTGCCAGCAGCTTTTGGGGCACAGCCTACGAGCAGTACTTC. Translated, it gives CASSFWGTAYEQYF.

V is TRBV27 and J is TRBJ2-2, with D maybe TRBD1 (6 bases). This CDR3 contains 15 residues. V shed 7 bases and J shed 3 bases, with 15 bases lying between them. CDR1 is MNHEY and CDR2 is SMNVEV in the germline V gene (reference sequence). For the CDR3, the DNA is TGTGCCAGCACCACGGAGCAGGGGCACACCGGGGAGCTGTTTTTT. Translating it yields CASTTEQGHTGELFF.

The chain links TRBV6-1 to TRBJ2-2; D not resolved. Germline CDR1 reads MNHNS; CDR2 reads SASEGT. This CDR3 is built from 15 residues. Between the trimmed V and J ends, which lost 4 bases and 6 bases, there was a span of 15 bases. Written as DNA, the CDR3 is TGTGCCAGCAGTGCGACGGGTAATGGTCCCGGGGAGCTGTTTTTT. Its protein is CASSATGNGPGELFF.

The J gene is TRBJ2-3, the V gene TRBV27; 8 nucleotides align to TRBD2. V lost 4 bases to trimming and J lost 0 bases; unmatched junction nucleotides: 6. The germline V gene has CDR1 MNHEY and CDR2 SMNVEV (reference sequence). This CDR3 region has 16 residues. The CDR3 nucleotides are TGTGCCAGCAGTTCTTCTAGCGGGCGAAGCACAGATACGCAGTATTTT. Encoded protein: CASSSSSGRSTDTQYF.